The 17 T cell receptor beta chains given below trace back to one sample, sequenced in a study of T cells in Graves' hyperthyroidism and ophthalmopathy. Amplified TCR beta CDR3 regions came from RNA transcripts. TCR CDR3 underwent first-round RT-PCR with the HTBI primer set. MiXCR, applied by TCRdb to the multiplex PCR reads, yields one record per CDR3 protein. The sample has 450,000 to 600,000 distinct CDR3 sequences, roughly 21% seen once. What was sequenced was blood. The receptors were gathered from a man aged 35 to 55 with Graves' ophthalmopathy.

In DNA, the CDR3 is TGTGCCACCAGCAGAGACGGGACAGGCAGTGAAAAACTGTTTTTT. Its protein product is CATSRDGTGSEKLFF. The rearrangement links TRBV15 to TRBJ1-4; 8 bases fit TRBD1. The CDR3 loop spans 15 amino acids. Germline V CDR1 and CDR2: LNHNV, YYDKDF (reference sequence). The V and J ends lost 0 bases and 7 bases, in that order; junction bases with no gene match: 4.

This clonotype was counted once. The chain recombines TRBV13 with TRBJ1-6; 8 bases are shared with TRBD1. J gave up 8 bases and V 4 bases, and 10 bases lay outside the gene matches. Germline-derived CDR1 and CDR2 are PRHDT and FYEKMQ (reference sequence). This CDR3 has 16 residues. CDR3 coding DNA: TGTGCCAGCAGCTCCGGTCCCGGGACAGGCCATTCACCCCTCCACTTT. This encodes CASSSGPGTGHSPLHF.

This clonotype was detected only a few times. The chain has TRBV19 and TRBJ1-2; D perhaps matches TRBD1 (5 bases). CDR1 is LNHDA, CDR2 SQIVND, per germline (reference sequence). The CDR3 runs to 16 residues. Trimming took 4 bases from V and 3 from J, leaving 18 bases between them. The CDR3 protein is CASSKRAGAKDYGYTF. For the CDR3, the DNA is TGTGCCAGTAGTAAACGTGCCGGGGCAAAGGACTATGGCTACACCTTC. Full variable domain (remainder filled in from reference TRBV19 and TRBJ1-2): DGGITQSPKYLFRKEGQNVTLSCEQNLNHDAMYWYRQDPGQGLRLIYYSQIVNDFQKGDIAEGYSVSREKKESFPLTVTSAQKNPTAFYLCASSKRAGAKDYGYTFGSGTRLTVV.

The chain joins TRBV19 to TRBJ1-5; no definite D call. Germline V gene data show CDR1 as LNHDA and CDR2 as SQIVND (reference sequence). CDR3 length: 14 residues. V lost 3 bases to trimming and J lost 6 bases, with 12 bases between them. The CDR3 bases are TGTGCCAGTAGTATTGGCTCGTCGGGTCAGCCCCAGCATTTT. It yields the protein CASSIGSSGQPQHF.

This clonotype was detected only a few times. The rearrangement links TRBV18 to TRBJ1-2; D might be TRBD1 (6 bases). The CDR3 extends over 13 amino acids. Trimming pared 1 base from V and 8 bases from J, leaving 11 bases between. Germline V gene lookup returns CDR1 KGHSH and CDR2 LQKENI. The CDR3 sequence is CASSPRDIQGYTF. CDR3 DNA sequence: TGTGCCAGCTCACCACGGGACATCCAAGGCTACACCTTC.

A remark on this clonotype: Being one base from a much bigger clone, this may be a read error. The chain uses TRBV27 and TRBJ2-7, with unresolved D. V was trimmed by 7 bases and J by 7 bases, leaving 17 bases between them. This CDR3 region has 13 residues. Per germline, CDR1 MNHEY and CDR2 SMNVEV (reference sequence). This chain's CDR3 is CASISTVYNEQYF. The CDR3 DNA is TGTGCCAGCATCTCAACGGTTTACAATGAGCAGTACTTC.

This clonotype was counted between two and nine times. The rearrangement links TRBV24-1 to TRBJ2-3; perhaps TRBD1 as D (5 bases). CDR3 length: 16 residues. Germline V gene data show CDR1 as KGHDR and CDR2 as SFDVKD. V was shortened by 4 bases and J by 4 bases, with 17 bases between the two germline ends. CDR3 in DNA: TGTGCCACCAGTGACTCGACAGAAAGGGTCGCAGATACGCAGTATTTT. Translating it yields CATSDSTERVADTQYF.

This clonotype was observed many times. The CDR3, as DNA: TGTGCCAGCACCGAAGGACTAGCGGGAGAGAATGAGCAGTTCTTC. The encoded protein is CASTEGLAGENEQFF. The chain couples TRBV2 to TRBJ2-1; 13 bases map to TRBD2. The CDR3 runs to 15 residues. Looked up from germline, CDR1 is SNHLY and CDR2 is FYNNEI. V gave up 7 bases and J gave up 7 bases; unmatched junction bases: 7.

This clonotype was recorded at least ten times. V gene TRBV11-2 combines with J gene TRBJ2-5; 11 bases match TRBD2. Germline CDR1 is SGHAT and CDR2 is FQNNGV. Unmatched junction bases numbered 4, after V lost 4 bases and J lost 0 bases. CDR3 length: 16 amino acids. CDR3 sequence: CASSSTSGEYQETQYF. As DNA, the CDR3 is TGTGCCAGCAGCTCGACTAGCGGGGAATACCAAGAGACCCAGTACTTC.

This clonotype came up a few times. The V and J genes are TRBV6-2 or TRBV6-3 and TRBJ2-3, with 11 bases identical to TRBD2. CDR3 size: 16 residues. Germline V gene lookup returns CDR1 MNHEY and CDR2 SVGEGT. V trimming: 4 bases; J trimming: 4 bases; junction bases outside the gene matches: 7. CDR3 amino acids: CASSSLLAGVSDTQYF. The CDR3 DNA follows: TGTGCCAGCAGTTCCCTACTAGCGGGAGTCTCAGATACGCAGTATTTT.

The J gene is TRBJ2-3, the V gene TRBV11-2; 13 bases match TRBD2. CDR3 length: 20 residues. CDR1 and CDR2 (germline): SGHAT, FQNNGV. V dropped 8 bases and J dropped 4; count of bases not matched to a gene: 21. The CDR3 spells CASGYPPTGTSGDRPDTQYF. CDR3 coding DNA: TGTGCCAGCGGATACCCCCCTACCGGGACTAGCGGGGACCGGCCAGATACGCAGTATTTT.

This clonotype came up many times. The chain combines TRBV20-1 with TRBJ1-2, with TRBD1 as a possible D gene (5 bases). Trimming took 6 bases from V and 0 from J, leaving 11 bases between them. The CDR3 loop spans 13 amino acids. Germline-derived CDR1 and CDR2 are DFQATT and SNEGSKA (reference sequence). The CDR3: CSAQTEANYGYTF. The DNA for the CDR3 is TGCAGTGCGCAGACAGAAGCTAACTATGGCTACACCTTC.

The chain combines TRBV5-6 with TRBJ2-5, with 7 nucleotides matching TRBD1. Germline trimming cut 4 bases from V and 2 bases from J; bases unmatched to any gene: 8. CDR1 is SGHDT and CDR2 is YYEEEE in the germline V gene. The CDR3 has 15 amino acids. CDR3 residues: CASSSPGQSQETQYF. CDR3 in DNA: TGTGCCAGCAGCAGTCCGGGACAGTCACAAGAGACCCAGTACTTC.

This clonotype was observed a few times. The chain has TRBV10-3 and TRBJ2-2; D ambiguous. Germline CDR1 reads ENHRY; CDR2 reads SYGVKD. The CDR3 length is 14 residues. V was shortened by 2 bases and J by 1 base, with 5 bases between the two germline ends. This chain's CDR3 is CAISETVNTGELFF. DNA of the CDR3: TGTGCCATCAGTGAGACAGTGAACACCGGGGAGCTGTTTTTT.

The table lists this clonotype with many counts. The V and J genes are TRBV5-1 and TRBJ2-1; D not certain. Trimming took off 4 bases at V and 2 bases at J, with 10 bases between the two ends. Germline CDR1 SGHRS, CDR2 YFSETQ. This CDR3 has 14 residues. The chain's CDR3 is CASSRKPPYNEQFF. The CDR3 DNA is TGCGCCAGCAGCCGCAAGCCCCCCTACAATGAGCAGTTCTTC.

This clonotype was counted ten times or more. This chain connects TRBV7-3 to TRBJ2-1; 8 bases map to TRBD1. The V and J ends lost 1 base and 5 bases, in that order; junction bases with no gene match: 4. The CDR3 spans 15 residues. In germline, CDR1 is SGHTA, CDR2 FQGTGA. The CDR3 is CASSLMGQENNEQFF. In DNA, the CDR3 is TGTGCCAGCAGCTTAATGGGACAGGAGAACAATGAGCAGTTCTTC. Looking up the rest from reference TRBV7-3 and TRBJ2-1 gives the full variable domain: GAGVSQTPSNKVTEKGKYVELRCDPISGHTALYWYRQSLGQGPEFLIYFQGTGAADDSGLPNDRFFAVRPEGSVSTLKIQRTERGDSAVYLCASSLMGQENNEQFFGPGTRLTVL.

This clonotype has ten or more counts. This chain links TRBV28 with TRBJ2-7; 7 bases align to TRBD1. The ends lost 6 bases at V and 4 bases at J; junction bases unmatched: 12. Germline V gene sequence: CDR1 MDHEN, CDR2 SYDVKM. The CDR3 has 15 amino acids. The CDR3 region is CASRSGQPTPYEQYF. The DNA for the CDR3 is TGTGCCAGCAGGTCGGGACAGCCAACTCCTTACGAGCAGTACTTC. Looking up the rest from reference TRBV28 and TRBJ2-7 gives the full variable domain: DVKVTQSSRYLVKRTGEKVFLECVQDMDHENMFWYRQDPGLGLRLIYFSYDVKMKEKGDIPEGYSVSREKKERFSLILESASTNQTSMYLCASRSGQPTPYEQYFGPGTRLTVT.